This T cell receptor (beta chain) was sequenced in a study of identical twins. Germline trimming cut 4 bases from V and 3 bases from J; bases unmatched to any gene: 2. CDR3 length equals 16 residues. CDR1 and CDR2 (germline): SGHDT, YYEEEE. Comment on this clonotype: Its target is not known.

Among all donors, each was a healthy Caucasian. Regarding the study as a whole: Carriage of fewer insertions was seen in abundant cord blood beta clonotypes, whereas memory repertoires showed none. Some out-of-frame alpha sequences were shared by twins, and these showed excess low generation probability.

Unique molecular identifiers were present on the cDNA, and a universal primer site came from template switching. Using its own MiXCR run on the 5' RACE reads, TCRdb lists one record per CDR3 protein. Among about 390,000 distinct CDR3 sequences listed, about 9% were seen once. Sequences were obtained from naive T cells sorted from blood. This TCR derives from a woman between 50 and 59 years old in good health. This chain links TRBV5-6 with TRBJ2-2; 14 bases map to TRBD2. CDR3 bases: TGTGCCAGCAGCCCGGGACTAGCGGGAGACACCGGGGAGCTGTTTTTT. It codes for CASSPGLAGDTGELFF.